The 16 T cell receptor beta chains below were found in one sample sequenced in a study of OX40 agonist ivuxolimab in advanced cancers. This table comes from immunoSEQ multiplex PCR, and its TCRdb copy is limited to in-frame clones, with some not included. The table records about 76,000 clones, about 80% of them present only once. Material: CD4+ or CD8+ T cells sorted from blood, obtained in a trial of the OX40 agonist ivuxolimab. All receptors come from an adult with an advanced solid tumor such as melanoma, head and neck, liver or kidney cancer.

The genes are TRBV5-1 and TRBJ2-3; 13 bases fit TRBD2. The germline CDR1 and CDR2 sequences are SGHRS and YFSETQ. With 0 bases clipped from V and 0 bases from J, the junction kept 1 base outside the gene matches. The CDR3 loop spans 17 amino acids. The CDR3 sequence is CASSLGLAGGSTDTQYF. CDR3 DNA: TGCGCCAGCAGCTTGGGACTAGCGGGGGGAAGCACAGATACGCAGTATTTT.

The rearrangement joins TRBV2 to TRBJ2-5; 9 bases are a match to TRBD1. The tail of the sequence fits TRBJ2-7 better, so the J call may be wrong. The CDR3 covers 13 residues. Germline V gene lookup returns CDR1 SNHLY and CDR2 FYNNEI. The CDR3 nucleotides read TGTGCCAGCAGTCACAGGGGGCTCTACGAGCAGTACTTC. This translates into CASSHRGLYEQYF.

The chain couples TRBV7-9 to TRBJ2-1, with D uncertain. The CDR3 spans 11 residues. Germline V gene sequence: CDR1 SEHNR, CDR2 FQNEAQ (reference sequence). Trimming stripped 2 bases from V and 9 bases from J, with 5 bases between. In nucleotides, the CDR3 is TGTGCCAGCAGCTTATCCACTGAGCAGTTCTTC. Its translation is CASSLSTEQFF.

The chain is built from TRBV7-9 and TRBJ2-1; D is undetermined. Trimming removed 2 bases at V and 12 bases at J, with 11 bases between. This CDR3 spans 12 amino acids. Germline V CDR1 and CDR2: SEHNR, FQNEAQ (reference sequence). The CDR3 DNA sequence: TGTGCCAGCAGCTTAATAGACTGGGCGCAGTTCTTC. Its protein product is CASSLIDWAQFF.

The rearrangement links TRBV4-1 to TRBJ2-7; 7 bases match TRBD1. This CDR3 is built from 14 residues. V shed 0 bases and J 3 bases; nucleotides not matched to a gene: 2. The germline gives CDR1 MGHRA, CDR2 YSYEKL. Here the CDR3 DNA reads TGCGCCAGCAGCCAAGACGCAGGGGGCTACGAGCAGTACTTC. This sequence encodes CASSQDAGGYEQYF.

This chain joins TRBV4-2 and TRBJ2-5; D might be TRBD1 or TRBD2, each matching 5 bases. Germline loops: CDR1 LGHNA, CDR2 YNFKEQ. V was cut by 1 base and J by 1 base, with 10 bases left in between. The CDR3 covers 15 residues. CDR3 in amino acids: CASSQAGPRQETQYF. The CDR3 nucleotides are TGTGCCAGCAGCCAAGCGGGGCCGCGCCAAGAGACCCAGTACTTC.

This clone was seen a few times. The rearrangement joins TRBV7-2 to TRBJ2-1, with 8 bases that match TRBD2. Germline assignment: CDR1 SGHTA and CDR2 FQGNSA. This CDR3 is 12 amino acids long. The junction had 3 bases not matched to a gene; V was cut back by 11 bases and J by 3 bases. CDR3: CAVSGNYNEQFF. The DNA for the CDR3 is TGTGCCGTTAGCGGGAACTACAATGAGCAGTTCTTC.

In regard to this clone: At one boundary the junction diverges from the germline segment, which might be a read error. The chain combines TRBV7-7 with TRBJ2-2; no firm D call. Germline CDR1 reads SSHAT; CDR2 reads FNYEAQ (reference sequence). This CDR3 contains 13 residues. The DNA for the CDR3 is TGTGCTAGCAGCTTAGACAACACCGGGGAGCTGTTTTTT. It yields the protein CASSLDNTGELFF. The whole variable domain, filled in from reference TRBV7-7 and TRBJ2-2, reads GAGVSQSPRYKVTKRGQDVTLRCDPISSHATLYWYQQALGQGPEFLTYFNYEAQPDKSGLPSDRFSAERPEGSISTLTIQRTEQRDSAMYRCASSLDNTGELFFGEGSRLTVL.

The J gene is TRBJ1-1, the V gene TRBV19, with 8 bases aligning to TRBD1. Unmatched junction bases numbered 3, after V lost 6 bases and J lost 3 bases. Germline V gene data show CDR1 as LNHDA and CDR2 as SQIVND (reference sequence). This CDR3 contains 13 residues. CDR3 nucleotide sequence: TGTGCCAGTAGACAGGACAGGGACACTGAAGCTTTCTTT. This gives the protein CASRQDRDTEAFF. Full variable domain (rest looked up from reference TRBV19 and TRBJ1-1): DGGITQSPKYLFRKEGQNVTLSCEQNLNHDAMYWYRQDPGQGLRLIYYSQIVNDFQKGDIAEGYSVSREKKESFPLTVTSAQKNPTAFYLCASRQDRDTEAFFGQGTRLTVV.

The chain joins TRBV18 to TRBJ1-5; 7 nucleotides match TRBD1. J lost 9 bases, V lost 1 base, and 18 bases had no gene match. This CDR3 contains 18 residues. Germline V CDR1 and CDR2: KGHSH, LQKENI. The CDR3 is CASSPRETGTKNSMPQHF. In nucleotides, the CDR3 is TGTGCCAGCTCACCACGAGAGACAGGGACCAAAAATTCCATGCCCCAGCATTTT. The whole variable domain, filled in from reference TRBV18 and TRBJ1-5, reads NAGVMQNPRHLVRRRGQEARLRCSPMKGHSHVYWYRQLPEEGLKFMVYLQKENIIDESGMPKERFSAEFPKEGPSILRIQQVVRGDSAAYFCASSPRETGTKNSMPQHFGDGTRLSIL.

This clone was seen once. CDR3 protein: CASSLEGRGLNTEAFF. The CDR3, as DNA: TGTGCCAGCAGCTTAGAAGGGCGGGGGCTGAACACTGAAGCTTTCTTT. The chain recombines TRBV11-2 with TRBJ1-1; tentative D call: TRBD1 (6 bases). V was trimmed by 0 bases and J by 0 bases, leaving 11 bases between them. Germline-derived CDR1 and CDR2 are SGHAT and FQNNGV. This CDR3 contains 16 residues.

This chain connects TRBV13 to TRBJ2-3; D gene ambiguous. CDR1 and CDR2 (germline): PRHDT, FYEKMQ (reference sequence). The CDR3 is 13 residues long. V lost 3 bases to trimming and J lost 1 base, with 5 bases between them. CDR3 region: CASSFLRTDTQYF. In DNA form, the CDR3 reads TGTGCCAGCAGCTTCTTACGCACAGATACGCAGTATTTT.

The rearrangement joins TRBV29-1 to TRBJ2-7; 13 bases are shared with TRBD2. The CDR3 extends over 11 amino acids. Germline loops: CDR1 SQVTM, CDR2 ANQGSEA. The CDR3 nucleotides read TGCAAACTAGCGGGAGGGTACGAGCAGTACTTC. Its translation: CKLAGGYEQYF.

This clone occurred once. The chain recombines TRBV2 with TRBJ2-5; 7 bases agree with TRBD1. V gave up 4 bases and J gave up 1 base; unmatched junction bases: 3. The CDR3 is 14 amino acids. Germline V CDR1 and CDR2: SNHLY, FYNNEI. CDR3 region: CASSGQGSQETQYF. CDR3 DNA sequence: TGTGCCAGCAGTGGACAGGGCTCCCAAGAGACCCAGTACTTC.

The V and J genes are TRBV5-6 and TRBJ2-7; unclear D gene. Germline CDR1 reads SGHDT; CDR2 reads YYEEEE. CDR3 size: 12 residues. The ends were cut back, 4 bases at V and 2 bases at J, with 7 bases in the middle. The CDR3, as DNA: TGTGCCAGCAGCCCGAACCCCTACGAGCAGTACTTC. Translation gives CASSPNPYEQYF.

The chain combines TRBV5-4 with TRBJ2-5; no definite D call. The CDR3 has 14 amino acids. The V gene lost 0 bases and the J gene lost 10 bases, with 16 bases spanning the gap. The germline CDR1 and CDR2 sequences are SGHNT and YYREEE (reference sequence). The CDR3 loop is CASSLAPGPVDQYF. The CDR3, as DNA: TGTGCCAGCAGCTTGGCTCCCGGCCCTGTGGACCAGTACTTC. The full variable domain, rest sourced from reference TRBV5-4 and TRBJ2-5, is ETGVTQSPTHLIKTRGQQVTLRCSSQSGHNTVSWYQQALGQGPQFIFQYYREEENGRGNFPPRFSGLQFPNYSSELNVNALELDDSALYLCASSLAPGPVDQYFGPGTRLLVL.